The sequence of this TCR beta chain was determined in a study of spatial heterogeneity in lung cancer. Study-wide context: Where they were available, follow-up PBMC samples were sequenced, at a median of roughly two years after resection. Alpha-chain sequences were consistently detected in smaller numbers than beta-chain sequences.

Time point in this sample: blood at routine non-recurrence follow-up after resection. Whole RNA from tumor, nontumor lung or frozen PBMC was sequenced unsorted. TCRdb called the 5' RACE reads again in MiXCR, with one record for every CDR3 protein. The sample carries fewer than 60,000 distinct CDR3 sequences, around 7% recorded once. This CDR3 comprises 16 residues. Trimming at V came to 4 bases and at J to 0 bases, leaving 7 bases not matched to a gene. Germline CDR1 LGHNA, CDR2 YSLEER. The chain recombines TRBV4-3 with TRBJ2-3; 7 nucleotides match TRBD2. The source material was PBMCs, sampled at follow-up. This sequence originates from a female donor with early-stage non-small cell lung cancer. For the CDR3, the DNA is TGCGCCAGCAGCCTAGCAGCGGGAACTAGCACAGATACGCAGTATTTT. It codes for CASSLAAGTSTDTQYF.